Following are 18 T cell receptor beta chains from one sample sequenced in a study of Ad26.COV2.S vaccination and SARS-CoV-2 variants. Only in-frame clones appear in the TCRdb table, and some are missing; sequencing was by immunoSEQ multiplex PCR. The table lists 250,000 to 300,000 clones, about 87% of them singletons. The treatment: around 19 received Ad26.COV2.S at low or high dose, single or two shots; five or six received placebo; per-sample allocation not given. On day 63 after the first injection, vaccine and placebo recipients gave samples. Source: peripheral blood, taken in a trial of Ad26.COV2.S vaccine versus placebo. The receptor set was obtained from a person between 18 and 65 years old who received the Ad26.COV2.S COVID-19 vaccine or a placebo.

This clone was counted a single time. The CDR3 loop is CASRRDSPLNSPLHF. The DNA for the CDR3 is TGCGCCAGCCGCCGGGACAGCCCGCTTAATTCACCCCTCCACTTT. The V gene is TRBV5-1, the J gene TRBJ1-6; 7 bases map to TRBD1. This CDR3 comprises 15 residues. Germline CDR1 and CDR2: SGHRS and YFSETQ. With 7 bases clipped from V and 6 bases from J, the junction kept 10 bases outside the gene matches. The full variable domain, rest sourced from reference TRBV5-1 and TRBJ1-6, is KAGVTQTPRYLIKTRGQQVTLSCSPISGHRSVSWYQQTPGQGLQFLFEYFSETQRNKGNFPGRFSGRQFSNSRSEMNVSTLELGDSALYLCASRRDSPLNSPLHFGNGTRLTVT.

This chain connects TRBV2 to TRBJ1-2; D is perhaps TRBD1 (5 bases). Per the germline V gene, CDR1 is SNHLY and CDR2 is FYNNEI. This CDR3 has 13 residues. The V end lost 5 bases, the J end lost 4 bases, and 11 bases lay between the germline ends. CDR3 residues: CASSLGRVYGYTF. The CDR3 DNA is TGTGCCAGCAGTTTGGGACGGGTCTATGGCTACACCTTC.

With regard to this clone: This sample includes further DNA sequences coding for the same CDR3. V and J are TRBV27 and TRBJ1-2; D is perhaps TRBD1 (5 bases). The CDR3 runs 14 residues. Germline V gene sequence: CDR1 MNHEY, CDR2 SMNVEV (reference sequence). The V end was cut by 3 bases, the J end by 4 bases, with 12 bases between. The CDR3 nucleotides read TGTGCCAGCAGTTTCGACAGATTGGGCTATGGCTACACCTTC. Residues: CASSFDRLGYGYTF.

The rearrangement joins TRBV5-1 to TRBJ2-1; weak D call: TRBD2 (6 bases). The germline CDR1 and CDR2 sequences are SGHRS and YFSETQ. The ends were cut back, 0 bases at V and 5 bases at J, with 15 bases in the middle. There are 16 residues in the CDR3. CDR3 in amino acids: CASSLGDSSKDNEQFF. CDR3 sequence (DNA): TGCGCCAGCAGCTTGGGGGACTCTTCAAAAGACAATGAGCAGTTCTTC.

This chain connects TRBV30 to TRBJ2-2; the D is unclear. V dropped 7 bases and J dropped 4 bases, with 13 bases sitting between them. The V gene's germline CDR1 is GTSNPN and CDR2 SVGIG (reference sequence). The CDR3 runs 13 residues. The CDR3 coding sequence is TGTGCCTTCGATGTGCTTCGCACCGGGGAGCTGTTTTTT. Translating it yields CAFDVLRTGELFF.

The genes are TRBV19 and TRBJ1-4; tentative D call: TRBD1 (5 bases). Deletions cut 7 bases from V and 1 base from J, with 13 bases between. The germline gives CDR1 LNHDA, CDR2 SQIVND (reference sequence). The CDR3 is 15 amino acids. The DNA of the CDR3 is TGTGCCAGTATGGTTACAGGAGAAACTAATGAAAAACTGTTTTTT. As protein: CASMVTGETNEKLFF.

This clone has only one observation. The V call is TRBV6-5, the J call TRBJ2-3, with D possibly TRBD1 on 5 matching bases. Trimming took 6 bases from V and 4 from J, leaving 17 bases between them. CDR3 length: 15 residues. Germline CDR1 and CDR2: MNHEY and SVGAGI. CDR3: CASSALGPRADTQYF. The CDR3 nucleotides read TGTGCCAGCAGCGCTTTGGGGCCCAGGGCAGATACGCAGTATTTT.

The rearrangement links TRBV25-1 to TRBJ2-1; possibly TRBD2 for D (6 bases). The germline V gene encodes CDR1 MGHDK and CDR2 SYGVNS. The ends were cut back, 5 bases at V and 5 bases at J, with 10 bases in the middle. The CDR3 totals 13 residues. In DNA, the CDR3 is TGTGCCAGCAGTACTAGCCGGGACAATGAGCAGTTCTTC. Protein: CASSTSRDNEQFF.

The chain joins TRBV15 to TRBJ2-1, with D possibly TRBD1 on 6 matching bases. The CDR3 totals 14 residues. CDR1 is LNHNV and CDR2 is YYDKDF in the germline V gene (reference sequence). V lost 0 bases and J lost 6, with 9 bases in between. The chain's CDR3 is CATSREGAGNEQFF. In nucleotides, the CDR3 is TGTGCCACCAGCAGAGAGGGGGCTGGCAATGAGCAGTTCTTC.

The rearrangement joins TRBV19 to TRBJ2-7; D remains unclear. CDR1 and CDR2 from the germline V gene are LNHDA and SQIVND (reference sequence). V lost 5 bases, J lost 5 bases, and 13 bases lay in between. There are 13 residues in the CDR3. CDR3 sequence reads: CASSPSERNEQYF. CDR3 in DNA: TGTGCCAGTAGTCCCTCTGAGAGAAACGAGCAGTACTTC.

The chain uses TRBV7-6 and TRBJ2-1, with 8 bases matching TRBD2. The CDR3 has 13 amino acids. Germline CDR1 is SGHVS and CDR2 is FNYEAQ. J was trimmed by 7 bases and V by 10 bases; bases with no gene match: 9. CDR3 sequence reads: CATLAGGGNEQFF. CDR3 DNA: TGTGCCACCTTGGCGGGAGGTGGGAATGAGCAGTTCTTC.

The sample holds a few counts of this clone. The chain carries TRBV4-2 and TRBJ2-1; TRBD2 aligns across 9 bases. This CDR3 is 16 amino acids long. CDR1 is LGHNA and CDR2 is YNFKEQ in the germline V gene. Trimming cost V 0 bases and J 0 bases; bases outside gene matches: 0. The CDR3 loop is CASSQDSGGSYNEQFF. The DNA for the CDR3 is TGTGCCAGCAGCCAAGATAGCGGGGGCTCCTACAATGAGCAGTTCTTC.

The V gene is TRBV5-6, the J gene TRBJ1-5, with D unresolved. The CDR3 covers 15 residues. Germline V CDR1 and CDR2: SGHDT, YYEEEE. The germline V and J ends were trimmed by 5 bases and 4 bases, with 16 bases remaining between them. The CDR3 region is CASSYHDGNNQPQHF. The CDR3 coding sequence is TGTGCCAGCAGTTACCACGACGGTAATAATCAGCCCCAGCATTTT.

The chain is built from TRBV4-1 and TRBJ1-3; D is perhaps TRBD1 (5 bases). Germline-derived CDR1 and CDR2 are MGHRA and YSYEKL. Trimming shortened V by 1 base and J by 11 bases, and 15 bases separated the two germline ends. The CDR3 has 14 residues. CDR3 sequence reads: CASSQAPPGTAIYF. CDR3 nucleotides: TGCGCCAGCAGCCAAGCACCCCCGGGGACGGCCATATATTTT.

The rearrangement links TRBV29-1 to TRBJ1-1, with no clear D. CDR1 and CDR2 (germline): SQVTM, ANQGSEA. The CDR3 sequence is 13 residues long. V dropped 1 base and J dropped 5 bases, with 11 bases sitting between them. The CDR3 loop is CSVEGGVGTEAFF. CDR3 DNA sequence: TGCAGCGTTGAAGGGGGTGTAGGGACTGAAGCTTTCTTT.

V usage is TRBV7-6 and J usage is TRBJ2-2, with D perhaps TRBD2 (5 bases). Germline loops: CDR1 SGHVS, CDR2 FNYEAQ. There are 12 residues in the CDR3. V was pared by 5 bases and J by 6 bases, with 7 bases between. CDR3 DNA sequence: TGTGCCAGCAGCCACGGGGCCGGGGAGCTGTTTTTT. It translates to CASSHGAGELFF.

The J gene is TRBJ2-5, the V gene TRBV10-3, with 7 bases that match TRBD1. The V and J ends lost 2 bases and 2 bases, in that order; junction bases with no gene match: 8. This CDR3 contains 16 residues. Germline V gene sequence: CDR1 ENHRY, CDR2 SYGVKD. DNA for the CDR3: TGTGCCATCAGTGAGGTCGAAACAGGGGATCAAGAGACCCAGTACTTC. Translation: CAISEVETGDQETQYF.

V gene TRBV27 combines with J gene TRBJ1-2, with TRBD1 as a possible D gene (5 bases). This CDR3 comprises 13 residues. V was shortened by 2 bases and J by 6 bases, with 10 bases between the two germline ends. From germline, CDR1 is MNHEY and CDR2 SMNVEV (reference sequence). The CDR3 sequence is CASSLEGRHGYTF. CDR3 coding DNA: TGTGCCAGCAGTTTAGAGGGACGTCATGGCTACACCTTC.